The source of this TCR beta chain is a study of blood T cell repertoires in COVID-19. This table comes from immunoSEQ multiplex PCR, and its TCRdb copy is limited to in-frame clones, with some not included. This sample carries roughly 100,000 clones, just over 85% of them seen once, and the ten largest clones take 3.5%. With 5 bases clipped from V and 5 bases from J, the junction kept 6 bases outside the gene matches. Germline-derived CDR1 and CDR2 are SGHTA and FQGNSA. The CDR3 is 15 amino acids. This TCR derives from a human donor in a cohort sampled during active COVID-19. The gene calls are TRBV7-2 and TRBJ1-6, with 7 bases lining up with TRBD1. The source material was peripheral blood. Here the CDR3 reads CASSVRDRDNSPLHF. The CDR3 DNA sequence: TGTGCCAGCAGCGTCCGGGACAGAGATAATTCACCCCTCCACTTT.